This T cell receptor beta chain is from a study of blood T cell repertoires in COVID-19. Across the study: The samples span acute and convalescent COVID-19 from the United States, Italy and Spain. T cells, B-cell-depleted T cells, or PBMCs supplied cDNA or gDNA.

The CDR3 contains 15 residues. Trimming removed 7 bases from V and 6 bases from J; junction bases left unmatched: 12. Germline V gene sequence: CDR1 SGHRS, CDR2 YFSETQ. In the original analysis: The assay estimated nucleated cells by amplifying reference gene primers. Assay: immunoSEQ multiplex PCR; the TCRdb copy retains only in-frame clones and omits some. V and J calls and clone size are as listed in that table; D and trimming were resolved from the DNA. This table has 200,000 to 250,000 clones, roughly 80% appearing once. The V and J genes are TRBV5-1 and TRBJ1-2, with 10 bases matching TRBD1. The sequenced sample consisted of peripheral blood. The receptor's source is a woman of 80 years or more with active or convalescent COVID-19. CDR3 in amino acids: CASEEAGTGVNGYTF. For the CDR3, the DNA is TGCGCCAGCGAAGAAGCCGGGACAGGGGTCAATGGCTACACCTTC.